This passage covers 18 T cell receptor beta chains from one sample sequenced in a study of blood T cell repertoires in COVID-19. The table came from immunoSEQ multiplex PCR; TCRdb's copy has only in-frame clones and leaves some out. The sample has 100,000 to 150,000 clones; around 88% are singletons. The sequencing sample was made of peripheral blood. These receptors all come from a man in his forties or fifties with active or convalescent COVID-19.

CDR3 region: CASSYSLGRLNTEAFF. The CDR3 coding sequence is TGTGCCAGCAGTTACTCGTTGGGCAGGCTGAACACTGAAGCTTTCTTT. The chain recombines TRBV6-2 or TRBV6-3 with TRBJ1-1; no firm D call. This CDR3 is 16 amino acids long. V shed 0 bases and J shed 0 bases, with 11 bases lying between them. CDR1 is MNHEY and CDR2 is SVGEGT in the germline V gene.

This chain uses TRBV2 with TRBJ1-4; D gene uncertain. V was trimmed by 5 bases and J by 7 bases, leaving 5 bases between them. Per the germline V gene, CDR1 is SNHLY and CDR2 is FYNNEI. CDR3 length: 11 residues. In DNA, the CDR3 is TGTGCCAGCAGTTTCATTGAAAAACTGTTTTTT. Translated: CASSFIEKLFF.

The chain recombines TRBV19 with TRBJ1-2; no clear D. Germline V CDR1 and CDR2: LNHDA, SQIVND (reference sequence). The CDR3 spans 15 residues. V lost 3 bases, J lost 4 bases, and 15 bases lay in between. The CDR3 DNA is TGTGCCAGTAGTATCCTTGACAAAATTAGCTATGGCTACACCTTC. Its protein product is CASSILDKISYGYTF.

The CDR3 DNA reads TGTGCCAGCAGTTCTCCCCTCGGACTGCTGAACACTGAAGCTTTCTTT. Translated: CASSSPLGLLNTEAFF. This chain connects TRBV28 to TRBJ1-1, with D hard to call. Trimming removed 4 bases from V and 0 bases from J, with 15 bases in between. CDR1 and CDR2 from the germline V gene are MDHEN and SYDVKM. The CDR3 is 16 residues long.

This sequence joins TRBV28 and TRBJ1-2; 9 bases agree with TRBD1. The germline V gene has CDR1 MDHEN and CDR2 SYDVKM. The CDR3 length is 15 residues. Germline trimming cut 4 bases from V and 2 bases from J; bases unmatched to any gene: 5. In nucleotides, the CDR3 is TGTGCCAGCAGTTCGTGGGACAGGGCAAACTATGGCTACACCTTC. Protein sequence: CASSSWDRANYGYTF.

This chain connects TRBV6-6 to TRBJ1-6; D remains ambiguous. Per germline, CDR1 MNHNY and CDR2 SVGAGI (reference sequence). The CDR3 is made up of 12 amino acids. V gave up 7 bases and J gave up 9 bases, with 10 bases separating them. The DNA for the CDR3 is TGTGCCAGCACCCTACTGAGTTCACCCCTCCACTTT. As protein: CASTLLSSPLHF.

The chain combines TRBV4-3 with TRBJ2-3; 10 bases fit TRBD2. Germline assignment: CDR1 LGHNA and CDR2 YSLEER. This CDR3 is built from 17 residues. V shed 0 bases, J shed 8 bases, and the junction held 11 bases outside the gene matches. The CDR3 nucleotides read TGCGCCAGCAGCCAAGATACGAGCGGGGGGGCTGTGGGTACGCAGTATTTT. Translating it yields CASSQDTSGGAVGTQYF.

There are a few counts of this clone. The chain carries TRBV27 and TRBJ2-1; 9 bases map to TRBD2. The CDR3 runs to 15 residues. Germline trimming cut 6 bases from V and 4 bases from J; bases unmatched to any gene: 7. Looked up from germline, CDR1 is MNHEY and CDR2 is SMNVEV (reference sequence). The CDR3 protein is CASSTSGSLYNEQFF. The CDR3 DNA sequence: TGTGCCAGCAGCACTAGCGGGTCCCTATACAATGAGCAGTTCTTC.

The chain has TRBV27 and TRBJ1-4; 7 positions agree with TRBD1. Looked up from germline, CDR1 is MNHEY and CDR2 is SMNVEV (reference sequence). Losses at the gene ends were 2 bases for V and 7 bases for J; bases not matched to a gene: 4. The CDR3 contains 14 residues. CDR3 DNA: TGTGCCAGCAGTTTAGCCGGACAGGCTGAAAAACTGTTTTTT. Translated, it gives CASSLAGQAEKLFF.

The chain recombines TRBV7-9 with TRBJ2-2; the D is unclear. CDR3 length: 14 residues. CDR1 and CDR2 from the germline V gene are SEHNR and FQNEAQ (reference sequence). The V end lost 3 bases, the J end lost 0 bases, and 5 bases lay between the germline ends. In nucleotides, the CDR3 is TGTGCCAGCAGCTTTGACACGAACACCGGGGAGCTGTTTTTT. This sequence encodes CASSFDTNTGELFF. The full variable domain, with the rest looked up from reference TRBV7-9 and TRBJ2-2, is DTGVSQNPRHKITKRGQNVTFRCDPISEHNRLYWYRQTLGQGPEFLTYFQNEAQLEKSRLLSDRFSAERPKGSFSTLEIQRTEQGDSAMYLCASSFDTNTGELFFGEGSRLTVL.

This clone came up once. The CDR3 nucleotides read TGTGCCAGCAGTTACCGGGACAGAGAGACCCAGTACTTC. The encoded protein is CASSYRDRETQYF. This chain links TRBV6-2 or TRBV6-3 with TRBJ2-5; 7 nucleotides line up with TRBD1. CDR3 length: 13 residues. Germline CDR1 and CDR2: MNHEY and SVGEGT. Losses at the gene ends were 2 bases for V and 4 bases for J; bases not matched to a gene: 1.

For the CDR3, the DNA is TGTGCCAGCAGCTTAGGGAGGGGGAGAACTGAAGCTTTCTTT. It specifies CASSLGRGRTEAFF. The rearrangement uses TRBV13 and TRBJ1-1; D is possibly TRBD1 (6 bases). Germline CDR1 is PRHDT and CDR2 is FYEKMQ (reference sequence). Deletions cut 0 bases from V and 5 bases from J, with 10 bases between. CDR3 length: 14 amino acids.

This sequence joins TRBV4-2 and TRBJ2-7; 7 nucleotides agree with TRBD1. Looked up from germline, CDR1 is LGHNA and CDR2 is YNFKEQ. The CDR3 has 15 amino acids. V gave up 2 bases and J gave up 2 bases; unmatched junction bases: 6. In nucleotides, the CDR3 is TGTGCCAGCAGCCAATTCCGGGACAGTGCCTACGAGCAGTACTTC. Residues: CASSQFRDSAYEQYF.

The chain has TRBV5-6 and TRBJ2-5; 7 bases line up with TRBD1. CDR1 SGHDT and CDR2 YYEEEE come from the germline V gene. V was clipped by 0 bases and J by 5 bases; unmatched bases: 7. This CDR3 has 15 residues. The CDR3 here is CASSLVTGNRETQYF. The CDR3 nucleotides are TGTGCCAGCAGCTTGGTGACAGGGAACCGGGAGACCCAGTACTTC.

This clone has just one count. V usage is TRBV11-2 and J usage is TRBJ2-1; 10 positions match TRBD2. The J segment lost 1 base and the V segment lost 5 bases, leaving 11 bases of the junction unmatched. This CDR3 contains 18 residues. Per germline, CDR1 SGHAT and CDR2 FQNNGV. Written as DNA, the CDR3 is TGTGCCAGCAGCACCCAAAGCGGGAGGGCCAGGTCCTACAATGAGCAGTTCTTC. Protein sequence: CASSTQSGRARSYNEQFF.

V usage is TRBV6-2 or TRBV6-3 and J usage is TRBJ1-1; no clear D. Trimming took off 0 bases at V and 4 bases at J, with 6 bases between the two ends. The CDR3 consists of 13 residues. Germline loops: CDR1 MNHEY, CDR2 SVGEGT. For the CDR3, the DNA is TGTGCCAGCAGTTACTCCGACTCCACTGAAGCTTTCTTT. This encodes CASSYSDSTEAFF.

V and J are TRBV24-1 and TRBJ2-7; no clear D. Between the trimmed V and J ends, which lost 2 bases and 5 bases, there was a span of 9 bases. Germline V CDR1 and CDR2: KGHDR, SFDVKD. CDR3 length equals 13 residues. The chain's CDR3 is CATSDSYSNEQYF. The CDR3 DNA sequence: TGTGCCACCAGTGATTCCTATTCCAACGAGCAGTACTTC.

V gene TRBV25-1 combines with J gene TRBJ1-5; TRBD1 matches 9 bases. This CDR3 has 15 amino acids. The J segment lost 5 bases and the V segment lost 3 bases, leaving 5 bases of the junction unmatched. Germline CDR1 is MGHDK and CDR2 is SYGVNS. The CDR3 coding sequence is TGTGCCAGCAGTGATACAGGGGGCGTCGATCAGCCCCAGCATTTT. Its translation: CASSDTGGVDQPQHF.